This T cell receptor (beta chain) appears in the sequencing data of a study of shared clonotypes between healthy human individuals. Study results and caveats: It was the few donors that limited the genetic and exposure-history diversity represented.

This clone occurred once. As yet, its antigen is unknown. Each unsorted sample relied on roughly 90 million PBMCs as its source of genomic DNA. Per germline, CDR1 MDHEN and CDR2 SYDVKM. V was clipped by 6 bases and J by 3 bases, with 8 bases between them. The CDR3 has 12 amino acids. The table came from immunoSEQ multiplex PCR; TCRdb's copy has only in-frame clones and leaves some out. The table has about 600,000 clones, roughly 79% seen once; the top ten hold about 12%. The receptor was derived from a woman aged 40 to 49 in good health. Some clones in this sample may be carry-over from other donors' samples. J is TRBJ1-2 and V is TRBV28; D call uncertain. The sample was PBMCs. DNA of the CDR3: TGTGCCAGCAGCCTGGCCCACTATGGCTACACCTTC. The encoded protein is CASSLAHYGYTF.